A selection of T cell receptor beta chains follows, all from one sample in a study of blood T cell repertoires in COVID-19. The protocol was immunoSEQ multiplex PCR, while the TCRdb copy is restricted to in-frame clones and leaves out a portion. In the table there are 320,000 or so clones, approximately 88% of which are singletons. Sequencing was performed on PBMCs or T cells enriched from blood (not recorded which). The receptors here all came from a man aged 25-40 years who had recovered from COVID-19. The CDR3 runs from the conserved cysteine through the conserved F or W. A D gene is named only where the DNA matches it firmly. Not every row has a clone size; where given, it reads once, few, many or a size class.

size: -; D: -; V: TRBV27; J: TRBJ1-5; DNA: TGTGCCAGCAGCCCCTCAGGAGGGGAGCGGAGTCAGCCCCAGCATTTT; CDR3: CASSPSGGERSQPQHF
size: -; D: -; V: TRBV7-8; J: TRBJ1-1; DNA: TGTGCCAGCAGCTTCGGGCCGCAGGGAGGAACTGAAGCTTTCTTT; CDR3: CASSFGPQGGTEAFF
size: -; D: TRBD1; V: TRBV2; J: TRBJ1-5; DNA: TGTGCCAGCAGGCCCGGGACAGGCAATCAGCCCCAGCATTTT; CDR3: CASRPGTGNQPQHF
size: -; D: -; V: TRBV6-5; J: TRBJ2-7; DNA: TGTGCCAGCAAAGAGCAGGGGAAGTTCTACGAGCAGTACTTC; CDR3: CASKEQGKFYEQYF
size: -; D: -; V: TRBV30; J: TRBJ2-1; DNA: TGTGCCTGGAGTTTTCTGGGGCGGGGGCGGCTCTTC; CDR3: CAWSFLGRGRLF
size: -; D: -; V: TRBV5-4; J: TRBJ2-2; DNA: TGTGCCAGCAGCTTGGGGGCCCTGCGGGCCACCGGGGAGCTGTTTTTT; CDR3: CASSLGALRATGELFF
size: -; D: TRBD1; V: TRBV7-6; J: TRBJ2-7; DNA: TGTGCCAGCAGCTTAAGGGCCCGGGACAGGGGGCTCTACGAGCAGTACTTC; CDR3: CASSLRARDRGLYEQYF
size: -; D: TRBD1; V: TRBV5-4; J: TRBJ2-5; DNA: TGTGCCAGCAGCTTGGAGGGGACAGGGGGGGGAGAGACCCAGTACTTC; CDR3: CASSLEGTGGGETQYF
size: -; D: -; V: TRBV10-3; J: TRBJ1-2; DNA: TGTGCTGTGCGGGGGCCTAACTATGGCTACACCTTC; CDR3: CAVRGPNYGYTF
size: -; D: TRBD1; V: TRBV18; J: TRBJ2-2; DNA: TGTGCCAGCTCACCGACAGGGCCCCCGATCACCGGGGAGCTGTTTTTT; CDR3: CASSPTGPPITGELFF
size: -; D: TRBD2; V: TRBV2; J: TRBJ2-7; DNA: TGTGCCACGAACAAAGCGGGGCCGAGCTCCTACGAGCAGTACTTC; CDR3: CATNKAGPSSYEQYF
size: -; D: -; V: TRBV27; J: TRBJ2-2; DNA: TGTGCCAGCAGTCTGGAGACTTCGAACACCGGGGAGCTGTTTTTT; CDR3: CASSLETSNTGELFF
size: -; D: TRBD1; V: TRBV7-9; J: TRBJ1-5; DNA: TGTGCCAGCAGCGCGGGACAGCTAAATAGCAATCAGCCCCAGCATTTT; CDR3: CASSAGQLNSNQPQHF
size: -; D: -; V: TRBV6-1; J: TRBJ2-7; DNA: TGTGCCAGCAGTGAAGCACTTCGGGTCTACGAGCAGTACTTC; CDR3: CASSEALRVYEQYF
size: -; D: -; V: TRBV5-1; J: TRBJ2-5; DNA: TGCGCCAGCAGCTCCAGGGGTGTAGGCGAGACCCAGTACTTC; CDR3: CASSSRGVGETQYF
size: -; D: -; V: TRBV19; J: TRBJ2-1; DNA: TGTGCCAGTAGTATAGGAAGCGGTTACAATGAGCAGTTCTTC; CDR3: CASSIGSGYNEQFF
size: -; D: TRBD1; V: TRBV5-4; J: TRBJ1-1; DNA: TGTGCCAGCAGCTTGGGGGACAGTAATTTCGTCGGAGCTTTCTTT; CDR3: CASSLGDSNFVGAFF
size: -; D: TRBD1; V: TRBV30; J: TRBJ1-2; DNA: TGTGCCTGTACAGGGGGCGTAGGTGGCTACACCTTC; CDR3: CACTGGVGGYTF
size: -; D: TRBD1; V: TRBV11-2; J: TRBJ1-5; DNA: TGTGCCAGCAGCTTAGGGACAGGCCATAGCAATCAGCCCCAGCATTTT; CDR3: CASSLGTGHSNQPQHF
size: -; D: TRBD1; V: TRBV5-1; J: TRBJ1-5; DNA: TGCGCCAGCAGCCTGGCGGGGACAGGTAATCAGCCCCAGCATTTT; CDR3: CASSLAGTGNQPQHF
size: -; D: TRBD1; V: TRBV19; J: TRBJ1-1; DNA: TGTGCCAGTAGTAGCCAAGAACAGGGGGCTGGGACTGAAGCTTTCTTT; CDR3: CASSSQEQGAGTEAFF
size: -; D: -; V: TRBV28; J: TRBJ1-2; DNA: TGTGCCACCAGCGTGACAGACCTCAACTATGGCTACACCTTC; CDR3: CATSVTDLNYGYTF
size: -; D: TRBD1; V: TRBV5-6; J: TRBJ1-1; DNA: TGTGCCAGCAGCTTTTCGGTCAAGACAGGGTATGATTTCTTT; CDR3: CASSFSVKTGYDFF
size: -; D: -; V: TRBV6-1; J: TRBJ1-5; DNA: TGTGCCAGCAGTGAAGAGGTAAACCCGGGTGGACAGCCCCAGCATTTT; CDR3: CASSEEVNPGGQPQHF
size: -; D: TRBD2; V: TRBV5-4; J: TRBJ2-1; DNA: TGTGCCAGCAGCTTAACTAGCGGGGTATACAATGAGCAGTTCTTC; CDR3: CASSLTSGVYNEQFF
size: -; D: -; V: TRBV11-2; J: TRBJ1-4; DNA: TGTGCCAGCAGCTTATCTCTGACACCGCTCGGAAAACTGTTTTTT; CDR3: CASSLSLTPLGKLFF
size: -; D: -; V: TRBV19; J: TRBJ1-5; DNA: TGTGCCAGTAGTATTGCCGGGTTGCATCAGCCCCAGCATTTT; CDR3: CASSIAGLHQPQHF
size: -; D: -; V: TRBV7-8; J: TRBJ1-2; DNA: TGTGCCAGCAGCTTAGCGGACAGAACTAACTATGGCTACACCTTC; CDR3: CASSLADRTNYGYTF
size: -; D: TRBD2; V: TRBV5-1; J: TRBJ2-7; DNA: TGCGCCAGCAGCGAACTAGCGGGGGTCTCCTACGAGCAGTACTTC; CDR3: CASSELAGVSYEQYF
size: -; D: TRBD1; V: TRBV18; J: TRBJ1-1; DNA: TGTGCCAGCTCACCTCAGGGGGCTCGGAACACTGAAGCTTTCTTT; CDR3: CASSPQGARNTEAFF
size: -; D: TRBD2; V: TRBV18; J: TRBJ2-1; DNA: TGTGCCAGCTCACCACGCGCGGGGGAGAATGAGCAGTTCTTC; CDR3: CASSPRAGENEQFF
size: -; D: -; V: TRBV5-1; J: TRBJ1-2; DNA: TGCGCCAGCAGCTTGGCCCGAGATTCCTATGGCTACACCTTC; CDR3: CASSLARDSYGYTF
size: -; D: TRBD1; V: TRBV5-1; J: TRBJ2-7; DNA: TGCGCCAGCACCGCACAGGGGGCGTCCTACGAGCAGTACTTC; CDR3: CASTAQGASYEQYF
size: -; D: -; V: TRBV7-9; J: TRBJ2-2; DNA: TGTGCCAGCACCCTATTTCCCGGTTTGGGGCTAAACACCGGGGAGCTGTTTTTT; CDR3: CASTLFPGLGLNTGELFF
size: -; D: -; V: TRBV18; J: TRBJ1-1; DNA: TGTGCCAGCTCACCCACAACTTTACAGGGCTGGGTGAACACTGAAGCTTTCTTT; CDR3: CASSPTTLQGWVNTEAFF
size: -; D: TRBD1; V: TRBV9; J: TRBJ1-1; DNA: TGTGCCAGCAGCACGGGACAGAGGAACACTGAAGCTTTCTTT; CDR3: CASSTGQRNTEAFF
size: -; D: TRBD1; V: TRBV5-1; J: TRBJ2-1; DNA: TGCGCCAGCAGCTTGGTGGGGACAGGGTTAGATGAGCAGTTCTTC; CDR3: CASSLVGTGLDEQFF
size: -; D: -; V: TRBV20-1; J: TRBJ1-2; DNA: TGCAGTGCTAGACAGATGGGCTACACCTTC; CDR3: CSARQMGYTF
size: few; D: TRBD2; V: TRBV4-1; J: TRBJ2-7; DNA: TGCGCCAGCAGCCAAGATACTCCGGGAGGGTTCTACGAGCAGTACTTC; CDR3: CASSQDTPGGFYEQYF
size: -; D: TRBD1; V: TRBV27; J: TRBJ1-1; DNA: TGTGCCAGCAGTTTACGGACAGGGGGCACTGAAGCTTTCTTT; CDR3: CASSLRTGGTEAFF
size: -; D: TRBD1; V: TRBV24-1; J: TRBJ1-2; DNA: TGTGCCACCAGTGATTCCCGACAGGGGGCGTCCAATGGCTACACCTTC; CDR3: CATSDSRQGASNGYTF
size: -; D: -; V: TRBV18; J: TRBJ1-5; DNA: TGTGCCAGCTCACCAAGTATGCATTGGAGTCAGCCCCAGCATTTT; CDR3: CASSPSMHWSQPQHF
size: once; D: -; V: TRBV5-4; J: TRBJ2-3; DNA: TGTGCCAGCAGCTTGGGTGGCGCGGGGGCTAGCACAGATACGCAGTATTTT; CDR3: CASSLGGAGASTDTQYF